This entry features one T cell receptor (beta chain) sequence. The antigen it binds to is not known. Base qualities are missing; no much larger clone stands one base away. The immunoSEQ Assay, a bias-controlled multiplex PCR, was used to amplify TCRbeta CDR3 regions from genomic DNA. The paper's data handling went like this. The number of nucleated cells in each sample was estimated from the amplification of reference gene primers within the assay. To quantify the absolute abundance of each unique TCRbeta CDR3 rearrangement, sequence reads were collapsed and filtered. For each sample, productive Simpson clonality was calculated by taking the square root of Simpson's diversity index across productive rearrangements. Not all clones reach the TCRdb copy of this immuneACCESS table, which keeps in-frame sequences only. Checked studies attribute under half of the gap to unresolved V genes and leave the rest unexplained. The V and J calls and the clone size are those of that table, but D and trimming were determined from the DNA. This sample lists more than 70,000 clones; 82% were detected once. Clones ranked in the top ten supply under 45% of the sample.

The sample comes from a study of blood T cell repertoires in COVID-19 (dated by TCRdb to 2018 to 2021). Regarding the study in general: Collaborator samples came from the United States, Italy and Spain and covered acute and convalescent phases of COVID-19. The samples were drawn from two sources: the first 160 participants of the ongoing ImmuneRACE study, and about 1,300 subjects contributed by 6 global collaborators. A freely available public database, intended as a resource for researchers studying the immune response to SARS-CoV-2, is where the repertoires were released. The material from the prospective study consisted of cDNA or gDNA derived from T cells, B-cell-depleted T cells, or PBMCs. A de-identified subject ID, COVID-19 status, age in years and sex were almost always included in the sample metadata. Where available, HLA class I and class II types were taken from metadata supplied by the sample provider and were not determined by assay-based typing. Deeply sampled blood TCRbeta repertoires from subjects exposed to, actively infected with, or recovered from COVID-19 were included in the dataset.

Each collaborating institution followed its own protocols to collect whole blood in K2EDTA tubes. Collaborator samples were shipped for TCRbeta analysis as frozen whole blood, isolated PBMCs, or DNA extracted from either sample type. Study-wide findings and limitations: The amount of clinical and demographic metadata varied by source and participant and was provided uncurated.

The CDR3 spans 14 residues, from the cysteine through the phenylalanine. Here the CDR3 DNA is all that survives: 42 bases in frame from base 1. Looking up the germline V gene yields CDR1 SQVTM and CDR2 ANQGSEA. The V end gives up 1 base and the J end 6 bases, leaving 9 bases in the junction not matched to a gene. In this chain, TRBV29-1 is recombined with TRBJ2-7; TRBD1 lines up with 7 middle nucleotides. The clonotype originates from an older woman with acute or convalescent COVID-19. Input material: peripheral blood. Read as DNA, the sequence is TGCAGCGTTGAAGTCGGGACAGCTCTGACCGAGCAGTACTTC. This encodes CSVEVGTALTEQYF.